This T cell receptor (beta chain) was documented in a study of blood T cell repertoires in COVID-19. Study-level information: Acute and convalescent COVID-19 samples came from the United States, Italy and Spain. Sample material is recorded as cDNA or gDNA derived from T cells, B-cell-depleted T cells, or PBMCs.

In the authors' methods: Reference gene primer amplification in the assay estimated nucleated cell counts. This table comes from immunoSEQ multiplex PCR, and its TCRdb copy is limited to in-frame clones, with some not included. The V and J calls and clone size come from that table; D and trimming were worked out from the DNA. The table records 150,000 or so clones, 90% of them present only once. Deletions cut 3 bases from V and 4 bases from J, with 15 bases between. This CDR3 is built from 15 residues. The germline gives CDR1 KGHSH, CDR2 LQKENI. The specimen sequenced was peripheral blood. The source is a man aged 55 to 70 with active or convalescent COVID-19. This rearrangement joins TRBV18 to TRBJ2-5; D may be TRBD1 (5 bases). CDR3 sequence: CASSPYLQDPETQYF. The CDR3 coding sequence is TGTGCCAGCTCACCGTATCTACAGGACCCAGAGACCCAGTACTTC.